This note documents a single T cell receptor (beta chain) sequence. The source of the sample is a study of identical twins. Template switching added a universal primer site; cDNA carried unique molecular identifiers. TCRdb re-derived calls from the 5' RACE reads in MiXCR, one entry per CDR3 protein. The repertoire holds around 480,000 distinct CDR3 sequences, with approximately 15% as singletons. CDR1 and CDR2 (germline): DFQATT, SNEGSKA (reference sequence). The CDR3 totals 15 residues. With 0 bases clipped from V and 4 bases from J, the junction kept 7 bases outside the gene matches. These data also formed part of another study, on yellow fever vaccine responses in identical twins.

The receptor was derived from a woman between 18 and 29 years old in good health. J is TRBJ2-3 and V is TRBV20-1, with 7 nucleotides matching TRBD2. The specimen was CD4+ T cells sorted from blood. In DNA, the CDR3 is TGCAGTGCTAGAGAGAGCGTTAGCGGGTCAGATACGCAGTATTTT. It yields the protein CSARESVSGSDTQYF.